These 9 T cell receptor beta chains were all obtained from the same sample, sequenced in a study of shared clonotypes between healthy human individuals. The assay was immunoSEQ multiplex PCR, and TCRdb's table has in-frame clones only and misses some. The table shows over a million clones, with more than 75% occurring only once. Specimen: memory CD4+ T cells from PBMCs. The subset here: CD45RA-negative fraction. The receptors were gathered from a man aged 18 to 30 in good health. Some clones in this sample may be carry-over from other donors' samples.

CDR3 in DNA: TGTGCCAGCCAAACTAGTGGAAGTTTAGGCGGGGAGCTGTTTTTT. Protein product: CASQTSGSLGGELFF. This chain links TRBV28 with TRBJ2-2, with TRBD2 as a possible D gene (5 bases). CDR1 and CDR2 from the germline V gene are MDHEN and SYDVKM. The V end lost 8 bases, the J end lost 7 bases, and 20 bases lay between the germline ends. The CDR3 runs to 15 residues.

This rearrangement joins TRBV7-2 to TRBJ1-2; TRBD1 is a possible D gene (5 bases). The CDR3 extends over 18 amino acids. Germline V gene sequence: CDR1 SGHTA, CDR2 FQGNSA. Between the trimmed V and J ends, which lost 3 bases and 5 bases, there was a span of 25 bases. As DNA, the CDR3 is TGTGCCAGCAGCTTGGCACACACGGGACCCTCCATTGGGTATGGCTACACCTTC. Its protein product is CASSLAHTGPSIGYGYTF.

J is TRBJ2-5 and V is TRBV9, with D perhaps assigned TRBD1 or TRBD2 (5 bases each). Between the trimmed V and J ends, which lost 0 bases and 5 bases, there was a span of 8 bases. The CDR3 is 13 residues long. The germline gives CDR1 SGDLS, CDR2 YYNGEE. The CDR3 nucleotides read TGTGCCAGCAGCGTAGGAGGGGACGAGACCCAGTACTTC. Encoded protein: CASSVGGDETQYF.

The V gene is TRBV4-1, the J gene TRBJ2-2; D perhaps matches TRBD1 (5 bases). The V gene lost 6 bases and the J gene lost 1 base, with 9 bases spanning the gap. This CDR3 comprises 14 residues. Germline-derived CDR1 and CDR2 are MGHRA and YSYEKL. Here the CDR3 reads CASRSQGNTGELFF. The CDR3, as DNA: TGCGCCAGCAGGTCCCAGGGGAACACCGGGGAGCTGTTTTTT.

The V and J genes are TRBV18 and TRBJ1-1; TRBD1 matches 7 bases. V was clipped by 1 base and J by 3 bases; unmatched bases: 5. Germline loops: CDR1 KGHSH, CDR2 LQKENI. The CDR3 is made up of 15 amino acids. CDR3 DNA sequence: TGTGCCAGCTCACCACAATCAGGGGGTGACACTGAAGCTTTCTTT. Encoded protein: CASSPQSGGDTEAFF.

The rearrangement joins TRBV5-6 to TRBJ1-2; D unresolved. Germline assignment: CDR1 SGHDT and CDR2 YYEEEE. The CDR3 totals 13 residues. The V gene lost 4 bases and the J gene lost 5 bases, with 12 bases spanning the gap. DNA for the CDR3: TGTGCCAGCAGCCTGCGGACGGAGTATGGCTACACCTTC. Residues: CASSLRTEYGYTF.

About this clone itself: A much larger clonotype is one base distant, so this may be a read error. Within the sample, other DNA sequences also encode this same CDR3. The V and J genes are TRBV5-1 and TRBJ1-1; TRBD1 aligns across 9 bases. CDR3 size: 15 residues. The trim removed 8 bases at V and 11 bases at J, leaving 19 bases unmatched. Per the germline V gene, CDR1 is SGHRS and CDR2 is YFSETQ. In nucleotides, the CDR3 is TGCGCCAGTAGCCTAATCCCGGGACAGGGATCCCGGGCTTTCTTT. As protein: CASSLIPGQGSRAFF.

This chain uses TRBV2 with TRBJ2-7; TRBD1 is a possible D gene (6 bases). The CDR3 length is 15 residues. Germline loops: CDR1 SNHLY, CDR2 FYNNEI. Trimming pared 8 bases from V and 3 bases from J, leaving 20 bases between. The CDR3 DNA reads as TGTGCCAGCGGTGGGGGCTATGGGGGTAGCTACGAGCAGTACTTC. It yields the protein CASGGGYGGSYEQYF.

This clone was detected once. A read error may explain this, as a much larger clone is one base away. This sequence joins TRBV6-1 and TRBJ2-5, with a weak D call TRBD1 (6 bases). The last part of the DNA fits TRBJ2-7 better; the J call may be wrong. The germline V gene encodes CDR1 MNHNS and CDR2 SASEGT. The CDR3 runs to 12 residues. The CDR3 sequence: CASRDSAYEQYF. The CDR3 DNA is TGTGCCAGCAGGGACAGCGCCTACGAGCAGTACTTC.